The entry that follows covers one T cell receptor (beta chain) sequence. The target antigen is unknown. This sample is part of a study of T cell responses to AZD1222 COVID-19 vaccine. Study-wide results and caveats: Only a handful of people who got AZD1222 tested seropositive at baseline.

The germline V gene has CDR1 SEHNR and CDR2 FQNEAQ (reference sequence). Trimming stripped 0 bases from V and 5 bases from J, with 7 bases between. The CDR3 has 13 residues. Data came from immunoSEQ multiplex PCR; TCRdb stores just in-frame clones and leaves some out. The sample has some 150,000 clones; roughly 85% are singletons. The chain employs TRBV7-9 and TRBJ2-5; possibly TRBD1 for D (6 bases). This specimen consisted of peripheral blood, obtained 28 days after the second dose of the MenACWY control vaccine. The clonotype originates from an adult who received the MenACWY meningococcal vaccine as a control. CDR3 in amino acids: CASSLAGGETQYF. CDR3 nucleotides: TGTGCCAGCAGCTTAGCTGGGGGCGAGACCCAGTACTTC.